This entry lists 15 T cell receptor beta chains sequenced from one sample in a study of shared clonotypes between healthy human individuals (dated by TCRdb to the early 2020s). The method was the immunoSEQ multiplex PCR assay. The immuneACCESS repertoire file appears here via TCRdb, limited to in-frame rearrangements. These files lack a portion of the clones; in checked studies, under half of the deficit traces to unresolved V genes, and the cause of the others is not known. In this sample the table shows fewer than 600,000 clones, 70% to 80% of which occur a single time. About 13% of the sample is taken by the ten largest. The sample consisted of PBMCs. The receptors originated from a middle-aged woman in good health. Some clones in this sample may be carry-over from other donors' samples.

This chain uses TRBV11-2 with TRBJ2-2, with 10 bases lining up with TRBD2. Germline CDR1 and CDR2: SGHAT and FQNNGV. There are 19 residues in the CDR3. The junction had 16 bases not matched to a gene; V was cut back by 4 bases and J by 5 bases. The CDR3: CASSSSSGRAVWSTGELFF. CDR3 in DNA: TGTGCCAGCAGCTCCTCGAGCGGGAGGGCCGTCTGGAGTACCGGGGAGCTGTTTTTT.

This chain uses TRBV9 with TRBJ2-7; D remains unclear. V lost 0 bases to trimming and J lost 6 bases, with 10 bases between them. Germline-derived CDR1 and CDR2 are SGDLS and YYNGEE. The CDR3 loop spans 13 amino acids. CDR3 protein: CASSVGSASEQYF. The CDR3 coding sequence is TGTGCCAGCAGCGTAGGATCTGCGTCCGAGCAGTACTTC.

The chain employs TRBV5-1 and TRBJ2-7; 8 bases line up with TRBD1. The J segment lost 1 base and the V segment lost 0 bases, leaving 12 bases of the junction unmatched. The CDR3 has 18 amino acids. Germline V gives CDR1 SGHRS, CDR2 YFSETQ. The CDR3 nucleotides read TGCGCCAGCAGCTTGGCGCCCTTGGACAGGGACTGGTCCTACGAGCAGTACTTC. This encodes CASSLAPLDRDWSYEQYF.

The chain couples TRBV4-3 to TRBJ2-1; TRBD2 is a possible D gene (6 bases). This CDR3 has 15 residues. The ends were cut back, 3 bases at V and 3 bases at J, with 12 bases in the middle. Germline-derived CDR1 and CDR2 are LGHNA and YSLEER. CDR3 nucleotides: TGCGCCAGCAGCCAGGGGACTCCCCTCTACAATGAGCAGTTCTTC. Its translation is CASSQGTPLYNEQFF.

The CDR3 DNA reads as TGTGCCAGCAGCGTAGGAGATAGCGGGAGGGGTTTCCAAGAGACCCAGTACTTC. Protein product: CASSVGDSGRGFQETQYF. V is TRBV9 and J is TRBJ2-5; TRBD2 agrees at 11 bases. After removal of 0 bases from V and 1 base from J, the junction contained 8 bases not matched to a gene. Germline CDR1 is SGDLS and CDR2 is YYNGEE. CDR3 size: 18 residues. The complete variable domain, with remaining parts taken from reference TRBV9 and TRBJ2-5, reads DSGVTQTPKHLITATGQRVTLRCSPRSGDLSVYWYQQSLDQGLQFLIQYYNGEERAKGNILERFSAQQFPDLHSELNLSSLELGDSALYFCASSVGDSGRGFQETQYFGPGTRLLVL.

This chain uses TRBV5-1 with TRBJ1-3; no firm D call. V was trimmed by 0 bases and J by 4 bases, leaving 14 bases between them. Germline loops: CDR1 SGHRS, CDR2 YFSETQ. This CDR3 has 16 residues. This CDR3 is CASSLVGRESGNTIYF. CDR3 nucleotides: TGCGCCAGCAGCTTGGTGGGTCGGGAATCCGGAAACACCATATATTTT. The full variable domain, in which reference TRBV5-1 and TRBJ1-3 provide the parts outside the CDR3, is KAGVTQTPRYLIKTRGQQVTLSCSPISGHRSVSWYQQTPGQGLQFLFEYFSETQRNKGNFPGRFSGRQFSNSRSEMNVSTLELGDSALYLCASSLVGRESGNTIYFGEGSWLTVV.

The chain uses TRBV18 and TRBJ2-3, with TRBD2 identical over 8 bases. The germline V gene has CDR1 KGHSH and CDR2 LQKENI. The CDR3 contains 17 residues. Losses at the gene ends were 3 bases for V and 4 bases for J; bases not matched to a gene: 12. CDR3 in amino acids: CASSPYRSGRNADTQYF. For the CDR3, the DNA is TGTGCCAGCTCACCCTATCGAAGCGGGAGAAACGCAGATACGCAGTATTTT.

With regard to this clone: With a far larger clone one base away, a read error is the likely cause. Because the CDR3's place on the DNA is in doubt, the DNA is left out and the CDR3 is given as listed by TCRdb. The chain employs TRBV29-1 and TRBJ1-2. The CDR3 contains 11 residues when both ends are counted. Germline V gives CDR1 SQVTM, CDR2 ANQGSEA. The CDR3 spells CSESSNYGCTF.

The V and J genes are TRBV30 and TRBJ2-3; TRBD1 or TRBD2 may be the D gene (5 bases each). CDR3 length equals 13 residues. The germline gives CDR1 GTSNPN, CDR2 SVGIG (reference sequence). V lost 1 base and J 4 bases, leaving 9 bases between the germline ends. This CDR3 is CAWSGGAPDTQYF. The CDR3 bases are TGTGCCTGGAGTGGAGGGGCCCCAGATACGCAGTATTTT.

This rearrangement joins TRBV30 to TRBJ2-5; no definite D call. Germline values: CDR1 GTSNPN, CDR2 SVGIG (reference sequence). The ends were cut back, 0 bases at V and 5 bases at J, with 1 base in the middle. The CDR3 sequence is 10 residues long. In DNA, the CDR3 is TGTGCCTGGAGTGTCGAGACCCAGTACTTC. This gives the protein CAWSVETQYF.

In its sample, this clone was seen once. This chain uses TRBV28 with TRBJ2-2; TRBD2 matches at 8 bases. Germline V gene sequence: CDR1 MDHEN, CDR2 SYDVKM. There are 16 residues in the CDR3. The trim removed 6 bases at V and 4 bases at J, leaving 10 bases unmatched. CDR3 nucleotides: TGTGCCAGCAGCCCCCCGGGGGGGGCCGGCACCGGGGAGCTGTTTTTT. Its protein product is CASSPPGGAGTGELFF.

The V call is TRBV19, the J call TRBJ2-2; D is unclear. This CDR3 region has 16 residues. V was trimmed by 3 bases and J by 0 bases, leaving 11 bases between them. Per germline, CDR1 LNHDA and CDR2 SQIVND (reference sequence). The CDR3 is CASSIQVLTNTGELFF. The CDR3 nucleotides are TGTGCCAGTAGTATCCAGGTACTTACGAACACCGGGGAGCTGTTTTTT.

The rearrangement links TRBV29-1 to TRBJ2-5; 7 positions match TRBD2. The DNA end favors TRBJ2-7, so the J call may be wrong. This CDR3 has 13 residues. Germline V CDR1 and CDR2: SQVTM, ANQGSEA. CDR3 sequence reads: CSVRLAPSYEQYF. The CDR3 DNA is TGCAGCGTACGACTAGCCCCCTCCTACGAGCAGTACTTC.

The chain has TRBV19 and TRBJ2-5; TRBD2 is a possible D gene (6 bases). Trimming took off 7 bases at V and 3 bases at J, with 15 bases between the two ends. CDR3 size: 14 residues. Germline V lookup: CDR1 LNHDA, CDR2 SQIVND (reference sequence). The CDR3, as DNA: TGTGCCAGTACTCCGGGATGGGGGGAAGAGACCCAGTACTTC. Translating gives CASTPGWGEETQYF.

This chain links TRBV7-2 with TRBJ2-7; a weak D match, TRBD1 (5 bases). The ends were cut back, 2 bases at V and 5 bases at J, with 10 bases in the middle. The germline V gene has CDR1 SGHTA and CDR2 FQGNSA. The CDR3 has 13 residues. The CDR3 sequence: CASSLFWGHEQYF. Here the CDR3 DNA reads TGTGCCAGCAGCTTATTTTGGGGCCACGAGCAGTACTTC.